Presented here are 9 T cell receptor beta chains from one specimen sequenced in a study of T-cell reconstitution after alpha-beta-depleted transplantation in children. TCRbeta library preparation incorporated unique molecular identifiers. MiXCR, applied by TCRdb to the PCR reads, yields one record per CDR3 protein. The data contain 130,000 to 150,000 distinct CDR3 sequences, about 8.8% of them singletons. Material: PBMCs, mostly from graft donor cells, obtained 180 days after TCRalphabeta/CD19-depleted stem cell transplant. Receptors were obtained from a female patient aged 2-15 years who had a stem cell transplant for congenital amegakaryocytic thrombocytopenia, so the T cells may come from the graft donor.

This clonotype was seen ten or more times. The V gene is TRBV5-1, the J gene TRBJ1-1; D unresolved. Germline lookup yields CDR1 SGHRS and CDR2 YFSETQ. Trimming removed 2 bases from V and 3 bases from J, with 11 bases in between. This CDR3 region has 14 residues. The CDR3 region is CASSFLASDTEAFF. The CDR3 coding sequence is TGCGCCAGCAGCTTCCTTGCCTCGGACACTGAAGCTTTCTTT. The full variable domain, in which reference TRBV5-1 and TRBJ1-1 provide the parts outside the CDR3, is KAGVTQTPRYLIKTRGQQVTLSCSPISGHRSVSWYQQTPGQGLQFLFEYFSETQRNKGNFPGRFSGRQFSNSRSEMNVSTLELGDSALYLCASSFLASDTEAFFGQGTRLTVV.

The sample holds many counts of this clonotype. This chain joins TRBV9 and TRBJ2-6; 7 bases align to TRBD1. The CDR3 contains 15 residues. The germline V gene encodes CDR1 SGDLS and CDR2 YYNGEE. V dropped 3 bases and J dropped 4; count of bases not matched to a gene: 4. The CDR3 is CASSETGAGANVLTF. The CDR3 coding sequence is TGTGCCAGCAGCGAAACAGGGGCCGGGGCCAACGTCCTGACTTTC.

There are a few counts of this clonotype. The J gene is TRBJ2-1, the V gene TRBV14; D could derive from TRBD1 or TRBD2 (5 bases each). CDR3 length equals 19 residues. Germline V lookup: CDR1 SGHDN, CDR2 FVKESK. V was shortened by 4 bases and J by 2 bases, with 24 bases between the two germline ends. For the CDR3, the DNA is TGTGCCAGCAGCCTTCTCCGGGGCCGCCGAAAAGGGGCCTACAATGAGCAGTTCTTC. It codes for CASSLLRGRRKGAYNEQFF.

This clonotype has at least ten counts. The chain links TRBV6-1 to TRBJ1-6; D is unresolved. The CDR3 spans 15 residues. Germline values: CDR1 MNHNS, CDR2 SASEGT. V lost 2 bases and J lost 9, with 14 bases in between. CDR3 sequence: CASSELRVGSSPLHF. DNA for the CDR3: TGTGCCAGCAGTGAACTGCGGGTTGGTAGTTCACCCCTCCACTTT.

This clonotype was counted many times. The chain recombines TRBV24-1 with TRBJ2-2, with a weak D call TRBD1 (5 bases). Per germline, CDR1 KGHDR and CDR2 SFDVKD. The CDR3 spans 16 residues. Trimming pared 5 bases from V and 4 bases from J, leaving 16 bases between. The DNA for the CDR3 is TGTGCCACCAGTGGTATTATGACAGAGCCCACCGGGGAGCTGTTTTTT. This codes for CATSGIMTEPTGELFF.

The genes are TRBV11-2 and TRBJ2-1; unclear D gene. V was clipped by 0 bases and J by 5 bases, with 5 bases between them. Germline CDR1 is SGHAT and CDR2 is FQNNGV. The CDR3 has 13 residues. CDR3 in amino acids: CASSLEGNNEQFF. CDR3 DNA sequence: TGTGCCAGCAGCTTAGAGGGGAACAATGAGCAGTTCTTC.

This clonotype was picked up many times. The CDR3 loop is CSAGPAYEQYF. For the CDR3, the DNA is TGCAGTGCCGGGCCTGCCTACGAGCAGTACTTC. The rearrangement uses TRBV20-1 and TRBJ2-7; no clear D. V gave up 6 bases and J gave up 2 bases, with 8 bases separating them. The CDR3 sequence is 11 residues long. Looked up from germline, CDR1 is DFQATT and CDR2 is SNEGSKA (reference sequence).

This clonotype occurred a few times. As DNA, the CDR3 is TGTGCCAGCAGTTTGGCGGTCCCCTCCTACAATGAGCAGTTCTTC. This codes for CASSLAVPSYNEQFF. The chain joins TRBV12-3 or TRBV12-4 to TRBJ2-1, with D hard to call. V lost 3 bases, J lost 0 bases, and 9 bases lay in between. CDR3 length: 15 residues.

V is TRBV9 and J is TRBJ1-6; 8 positions agree with TRBD1. The V gene's germline CDR1 is SGDLS and CDR2 YYNGEE. Trimming removed 4 bases from V and 8 bases from J; junction bases left unmatched: 8. The CDR3 totals 15 residues. CDR3 amino acids: CASSNRQGTDSPLHF. DNA for the CDR3: TGTGCCAGCAGCAACCGACAGGGGACGGATTCACCCCTCCACTTT.